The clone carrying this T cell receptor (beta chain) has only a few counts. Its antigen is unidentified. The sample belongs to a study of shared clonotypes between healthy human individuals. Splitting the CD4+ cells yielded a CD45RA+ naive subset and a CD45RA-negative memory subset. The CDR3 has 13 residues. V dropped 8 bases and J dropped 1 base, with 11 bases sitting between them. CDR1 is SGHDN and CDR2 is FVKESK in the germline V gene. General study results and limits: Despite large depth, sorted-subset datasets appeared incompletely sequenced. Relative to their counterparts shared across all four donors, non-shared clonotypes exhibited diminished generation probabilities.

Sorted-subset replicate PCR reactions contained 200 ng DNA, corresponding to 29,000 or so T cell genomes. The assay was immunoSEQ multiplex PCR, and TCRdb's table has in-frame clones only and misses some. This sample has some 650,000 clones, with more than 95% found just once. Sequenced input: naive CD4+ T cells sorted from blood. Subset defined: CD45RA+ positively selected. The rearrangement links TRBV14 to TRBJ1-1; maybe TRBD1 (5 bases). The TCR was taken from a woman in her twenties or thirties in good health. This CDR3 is CASGGQTNTEAFF. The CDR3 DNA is TGTGCCAGCGGGGGTCAGACGAACACTGAAGCTTTCTTT.